One sample yielded the 32 T cell receptor beta chains listed below, sequenced in a study of response to subunit inactivated influenza vaccine. MiXCR, applied by TCRdb to the RT-PCR reads, yields one record per CDR3 protein. The sample has approximately 520,000 distinct CDR3 sequences; about 25% are singletons. The source was CD4+ T cells sorted from PBMCs, collected around 5 days after vaccination. The origin of the receptors is a man aged 50 to 59 who received an inactivated influenza vaccine.

This clonotype was counted between two and nine times. CDR3 sequence: CASTNGRGSTEAFF. The CDR3 coding sequence is TGTGCCAGCACCAACGGTAGGGGGAGCACTGAAGCTTTCTTT. V gene TRBV6-1 combines with J gene TRBJ1-1; D perhaps matches TRBD1 (6 bases). This CDR3 region has 14 residues. Trimming removed 7 bases from V and 4 bases from J, with 16 bases in between. Per the germline V gene, CDR1 is MNHNS and CDR2 is SASEGT.

This clonotype showed up just once. The V call is TRBV7-2, the J call TRBJ1-4; TRBD1 matches at 7 bases. The junction had 8 bases not matched to a gene; V was cut back by 5 bases and J by 5 bases. CDR3 size: 15 residues. Looked up from germline, CDR1 is SGHTA and CDR2 is FQGNSA. The CDR3 sequence is CASSALGTENEKLFF. For the CDR3, the DNA is TGTGCCAGCAGCGCCCTCGGGACAGAAAATGAAAAACTGTTTTTT. The complete variable domain, with remaining parts taken from reference TRBV7-2 and TRBJ1-4, reads GAGVSQSPSNKVTEKGKDVELRCDPISGHTALYWYRQSLGQGLEFLIYFQGNSAPDKSGLPSDRFSAERTGGSVSTLTIQRTQQEDSAVYLCASSALGTENEKLFFGSGTQLSVL.

This clonotype was found a few times. The chain employs TRBV19 and TRBJ1-1; tentatively, D is TRBD1 (5 bases). CDR3 size: 12 residues. Germline CDR1 and CDR2: LNHDA and SQIVND (reference sequence). The V and J ends lost 4 bases and 9 bases respectively, with 12 bases between them. The CDR3: CASSKGPGQAFF. In DNA, the CDR3 is TGTGCCAGTAGTAAGGGGCCCGGCCAAGCTTTCTTT.

This clonotype has just a few counts. The gene calls are TRBV7-8 and TRBJ2-3, with D uncertain. CDR1 and CDR2 (germline): SGHVS, FQNEAQ. This CDR3 has 16 residues. Trimming took off 3 bases at V and 1 base at J, with 14 bases between the two ends. The CDR3 bases are TGTGCCAGCAGCTTGAACGTTGCGACCCGCACAGATACGCAGTATTTT. Its translation is CASSLNVATRTDTQYF.

This chain joins TRBV7-2 and TRBJ2-1; TRBD2 matches 11 bases. Germline V gene sequence: CDR1 SGHTA, CDR2 FQGNSA. The V gene end was trimmed by 10 bases and the J gene end by 4 bases; junction bases not matched to a gene: 9. The CDR3 has 15 residues. The CDR3 loop reads CATTPGTSGYNEQFF. DNA of the CDR3: TGTGCCACAACACCCGGGACTAGCGGATACAATGAGCAGTTCTTC. Full variable domain (outside the CDR3, taken from reference TRBV7-2 and TRBJ2-1): GAGVSQSPSNKVTEKGKDVELRCDPISGHTALYWYRQSLGQGLEFLIYFQGNSAPDKSGLPSDRFSAERTGGSVSTLTIQRTQQEDSAVYLCATTPGTSGYNEQFFGPGTRLTVL.

J is TRBJ2-7 and V is TRBV6-5; possibly TRBD1 or TRBD2 for D (5 bases each). Germline assignment: CDR1 MNHEY and CDR2 SVGAGI. With 4 bases removed from V and 0 bases from J, the gap between germline ends came to 13 bases. This CDR3 comprises 15 residues. The CDR3, as DNA: TGTGCCAGCAGTTCCTCGGGACGAAGCTCCTACGAGCAGTACTTC. It encodes CASSSSGRSSYEQYF.

There are a few counts of this clonotype. The chain is built from TRBV5-5 and TRBJ2-3, with 12 bases identical to TRBD2. CDR3 size: 18 residues. Per the germline V gene, CDR1 is SGHKS and CDR2 is YYEKEE (reference sequence). V was clipped by 4 bases and J by 2 bases; unmatched bases: 11. The CDR3 DNA reads as TGTGCCAGCAGCGCAAGACCGGGACTAGCGGGCCCCACAGATACGCAGTATTTT. Its translation: CASSARPGLAGPTDTQYF.

This clonotype was seen more than once but under ten times. The chain carries TRBV6-2 or TRBV6-3 and TRBJ2-3; D may be TRBD1 or TRBD2 (6 bases each). Germline V gene data show CDR1 as MNHEY and CDR2 as SVGEGT. The CDR3 consists of 15 residues. Trimming left V 5 bases short and J 7 bases short, with 19 bases between. CDR3 DNA sequence: TGTGCCAGCAGTCTTTCCGGGGGCGCTTGGAATACGCAGTATTTT. Protein product: CASSLSGGAWNTQYF.

This clonotype was observed a few times. This chain uses TRBV7-9 with TRBJ2-2, with D perhaps TRBD2 (6 bases). The CDR3 has 14 residues. CDR1 and CDR2 (germline): SEHNR, FQNEAQ (reference sequence). Trimming removed 1 base at V and 6 bases at J, with 9 bases between. Here the CDR3 DNA reads TGTGCCAGCAGCTTAGAGGGGACTCCCGGGGAGCTGTTTTTT. Amino acid sequence: CASSLEGTPGELFF.

The sample holds a few counts of this clonotype. The V call is TRBV6-2 or TRBV6-3, the J call TRBJ2-2; 7 nucleotides agree with TRBD1. The V gene's germline CDR1 is MNHEY and CDR2 SVGEGT. This CDR3 comprises 16 residues. V lost 7 bases, J lost 3 bases, and 11 bases stayed unmatched. The CDR3 sequence is CASTLRTGVDTGELFF. CDR3 sequence (DNA): TGTGCCAGCACCTTACGGACAGGCGTAGACACCGGGGAGCTGTTTTTT.

V usage is TRBV12-3 or TRBV12-4 and J usage is TRBJ2-5; D unclear. The CDR3 consists of 12 residues. Between the trimmed V and J ends, which lost 6 bases and 5 bases, there was a span of 10 bases. The CDR3: CASRRSGETQYF. In DNA, the CDR3 is TGTGCCAGCAGGAGATCCGGGGAGACCCAGTACTTC.

The CDR3 is CSVGAGRRMSYGYTF. CDR3 sequence (DNA): TGCAGCGTTGGTGCAGGGAGAAGGATGTCCTATGGCTACACCTTC. The V gene is TRBV29-1, the J gene TRBJ1-2; TRBD1 might be the D (5 bases). The CDR3 contains 15 residues. Germline assignment: CDR1 SQVTM and CDR2 ANQGSEA. Trimming stripped 4 bases from V and 4 bases from J, with 19 bases between. The full variable domain, in which reference TRBV29-1 and TRBJ1-2 provide the parts outside the CDR3, is SAVISQKPSRDICQRGTSLTIQCQVDSQVTMMFWYRQQPGQSLTLIATANQGSEATYESGFVIDKFPISRPNLTFSTLTVSNMSPEDSSIYLCSVGAGRRMSYGYTFGSGTRLTVV.

The sample holds one count of this clonotype. A read error may explain this, as a much larger clone is one base away. This chain links TRBV28 with TRBJ1-5; D unresolved. Trimming pared 0 bases from V and 0 bases from J, leaving 6 bases between. In germline, CDR1 is MDHEN, CDR2 SYDVKM. The CDR3 spans 15 residues. CDR3 nucleotide sequence: TGTGCCAGCAGTTTATGGGGGTATAGCAATCAGCCCCAGCATTTT. Translation: CASSLWGYSNQPQHF.

The genes are TRBV5-5 and TRBJ1-4; D ambiguous. The germline V gene encodes CDR1 SGHKS and CDR2 YYEKEE (reference sequence). Trimming cost V 0 bases and J 8 bases, with 14 bases left between them. The CDR3 consists of 15 residues. The CDR3 sequence: CASSLAAARGEKLFF. The CDR3 DNA reads as TGTGCCAGCAGCTTGGCCGCAGCCAGAGGGGAAAAACTGTTTTTT.

V is TRBV29-1 and J is TRBJ2-2, with TRBD2 matching 7 bases. Losses at the gene ends were 6 bases for V and 1 base for J; bases not matched to a gene: 14. CDR1 and CDR2 from the germline V gene are SQVTM and ANQGSEA. This CDR3 has 17 residues. CDR3 in amino acids: CSVGGTLAEKNTGELFF. The CDR3 bases are TGCAGCGTGGGGGGGACTTTGGCGGAAAAGAACACCGGGGAGCTGTTTTTT.

This clonotype came up a few times. The chain uses TRBV28 and TRBJ2-7; the D gene is possibly TRBD1 (5 bases). CDR1 and CDR2 (germline): MDHEN, SYDVKM. This CDR3 spans 12 amino acids. V dropped 6 bases and J dropped 5 bases, with 11 bases sitting between them. In nucleotides, the CDR3 is TGTGCCAGCAGGCAGGGCGGCAACGAGCAGTACTTC. Its translation: CASRQGGNEQYF.

The chain recombines TRBV4-3 with TRBJ2-3, with TRBD2 as a possible D gene (5 bases). V gave up 0 bases and J gave up 6 bases, with 13 bases separating them. The CDR3 is made up of 15 amino acids. The V gene's germline CDR1 is LGHNA and CDR2 YSLEER. The DNA for the CDR3 is TGCGCCAGCAGCCAAGATTTTCCCTCGGGGGATACGCAGTATTTT. Residues: CASSQDFPSGDTQYF.

The J gene is TRBJ2-7, the V gene TRBV5-1; 8 positions agree with TRBD1. The V and J ends lost 4 bases and 7 bases, in that order; junction bases with no gene match: 10. Germline-derived CDR1 and CDR2 are SGHRS and YFSETQ. The length of the CDR3 is 14 residues. CDR3 DNA: TGCGCCAGCAGCCCCAGACAGGGGATCGGGGAGCAGTACTTC. Its translation is CASSPRQGIGEQYF.

The chain joins TRBV12-3 or TRBV12-4 to TRBJ2-5, with D unresolved. V was clipped by 3 bases and J by 4 bases, with 12 bases between them. The CDR3 is made up of 14 amino acids. CDR3 sequence (DNA): TGTGCCAGCAGTTTGGTCGGCATCGGAGAGACCCAGTACTTC. This codes for CASSLVGIGETQYF.

The table lists this clonotype with a few counts. The chain joins TRBV7-3 to TRBJ2-3, with a possible D match to TRBD1 (7 bases). The CDR3 consists of 15 residues. V lost 6 bases to trimming and J lost 4 bases, with 17 bases between them. The germline V gene encodes CDR1 SGHTA and CDR2 FQGTGA. The CDR3: CASSYRQGGADTQYF. CDR3 nucleotides: TGTGCCAGCAGTTACCGACAGGGAGGTGCAGATACGCAGTATTTT.

This chain connects TRBV6-2 or TRBV6-3 to TRBJ2-5, with a weak D call TRBD1 (7 bases). CDR1 and CDR2 from the germline V gene are MNHEY and SVGEGT. V shed 5 bases and J shed 3 bases, with 16 bases lying between them. This CDR3 region has 15 residues. CDR3 amino acids: CASSPGQWEEETQYF. The CDR3 DNA reads TGTGCCAGCAGTCCGGGACAGTGGGAGGAAGAGACCCAGTACTTC.

The chain is built from TRBV15 and TRBJ2-3; 9 nucleotides align to TRBD2. The CDR3 has 17 amino acids. Looked up from germline, CDR1 is LNHNV and CDR2 is YYDKDF (reference sequence). Trimming cost V 0 bases and J 6 bases; bases outside gene matches: 10. The CDR3 spells CATSRDLSASGDDTQYF. CDR3 in DNA: TGTGCCACCAGCAGAGATCTCTCTGCTAGCGGGGATGATACGCAGTATTTT.

This chain links TRBV7-2 with TRBJ2-5; 9 bases agree with TRBD2. CDR1 SGHTA and CDR2 FQGNSA come from the germline V gene. The V gene end was trimmed by 2 bases and the J gene end by 5 bases; junction bases not matched to a gene: 9. This CDR3 has 16 amino acids. The CDR3 DNA reads TGTGCCAGCAGCTTAAGGAAAAGCGGGGGGAGGGAGACCCAGTACTTC. Translation gives CASSLRKSGGRETQYF.

This clonotype was detected only a few times. The gene calls are TRBV7-9 and TRBJ2-5; either TRBD1 or TRBD2 may fit D (5 bases each). V was cut by 4 bases and J by 5 bases, with 20 bases left in between. Germline V gene lookup returns CDR1 SEHNR and CDR2 FQNEAQ (reference sequence). The CDR3 totals 16 residues. The CDR3 reads CASSSSRDLPGETQYF. The CDR3 coding sequence is TGTGCCAGCAGCTCCTCCCGGGACCTACCAGGGGAGACCCAGTACTTC.

The chain recombines TRBV4-1 with TRBJ2-3; TRBD2 matches at 9 bases. CDR3 length: 19 amino acids. Germline V gives CDR1 MGHRA, CDR2 YSYEKL. V shed 1 base, J shed 2 bases, and the junction held 13 bases outside the gene matches. The chain's CDR3 is CASSQARAGGPGSTDTQYF. CDR3 nucleotide sequence: TGCGCCAGCAGCCAAGCCAGGGCGGGAGGGCCTGGGTCCACAGATACGCAGTATTTT.

The CDR3 sequence: CASSLGRTSTDTQYF. CDR3 nucleotides: TGTGCCAGCAGCTTGGGGCGGACTAGCACAGATACGCAGTATTTT. The chain recombines TRBV7-2 with TRBJ2-3; TRBD1 or TRBD2 may be the D gene (5 bases each). Trimming pared 3 bases from V and 0 bases from J, leaving 10 bases between. Germline CDR1 and CDR2: SGHTA and FQGNSA. The CDR3 runs 15 residues.

V and J are TRBV6-2 or TRBV6-3 and TRBJ2-1, with no clear D. The CDR3 totals 14 residues. Germline CDR1 and CDR2: MNHEY and SVGEGT. V lost 8 bases to trimming and J lost 8 bases, with 19 bases between them. Here the CDR3 reads CASSRALETDEQFF. The CDR3, as DNA: TGTGCCAGCTCCCGGGCCTTAGAGACGGATGAGCAGTTCTTC.

This clonotype was counted at least ten times. The chain employs TRBV12-3 or TRBV12-4 and TRBJ1-5; D unresolved. CDR3 length equals 14 residues. Trimming removed 2 bases at V and 0 bases at J, with 5 bases between. The CDR3 DNA reads TGTGCCAGCAGTTTATTCGATAGCAATCAGCCCCAGCATTTT. Translation: CASSLFDSNQPQHF.

The CDR3 bases are TGCAGCGGGGGACAGGGGGGAGCTAACTATGGCTACACCTTC. Its translation is CSGGQGGANYGYTF. The chain uses TRBV29-1 and TRBJ1-2, with TRBD1 matching 11 bases. CDR1 is SQVTM and CDR2 is ANQGSEA in the germline V gene. V was clipped by 7 bases and J by 0 bases; unmatched bases: 4. There are 14 residues in the CDR3.

The chain combines TRBV7-2 with TRBJ2-7; possibly TRBD1 for D (6 bases). Germline values: CDR1 SGHTA, CDR2 FQGNSA. This CDR3 contains 15 residues. The V gene lost 5 bases and the J gene lost 0 bases, with 14 bases spanning the gap. In DNA form, the CDR3 reads TGTGCCAGCAGCGCTCAGGGACAATCCTCCTACGAGCAGTACTTC. This gives the protein CASSAQGQSSYEQYF.

The V gene is TRBV7-2, the J gene TRBJ1-5, with D maybe TRBD1 (6 bases). V was shortened by 5 bases and J by 2 bases, with 13 bases between the two germline ends. Germline V gene sequence: CDR1 SGHTA, CDR2 FQGNSA. The CDR3 is 15 amino acids. CDR3 sequence reads: CASSPTWGRNQPQHF. CDR3 coding DNA: TGTGCCAGCAGCCCTACTTGGGGGCGCAATCAGCCCCAGCATTTT.

In this sample, this clonotype turned up many times. The chain carries TRBV11-2 and TRBJ1-6; D call uncertain. This CDR3 is 16 amino acids long. The germline CDR1 and CDR2 sequences are SGHAT and FQNNGV. V was shortened by 4 bases and J by 7 bases, with 17 bases between the two germline ends. The CDR3 region is CASSSLRAVRNSPLHF. The CDR3 bases are TGTGCCAGCAGCTCCCTAAGGGCAGTCCGAAATTCACCCCTCCACTTT.